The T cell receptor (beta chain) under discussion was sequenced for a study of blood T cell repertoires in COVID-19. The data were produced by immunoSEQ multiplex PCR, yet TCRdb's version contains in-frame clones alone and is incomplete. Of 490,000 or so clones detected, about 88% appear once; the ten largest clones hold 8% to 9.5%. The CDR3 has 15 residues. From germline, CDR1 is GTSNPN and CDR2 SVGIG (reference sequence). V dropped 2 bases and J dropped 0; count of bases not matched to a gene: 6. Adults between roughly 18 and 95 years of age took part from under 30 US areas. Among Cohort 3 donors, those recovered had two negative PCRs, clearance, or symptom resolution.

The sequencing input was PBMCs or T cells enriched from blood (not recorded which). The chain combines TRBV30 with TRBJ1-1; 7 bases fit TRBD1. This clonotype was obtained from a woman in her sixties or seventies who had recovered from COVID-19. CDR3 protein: CAWSTYRGLNTEAFF. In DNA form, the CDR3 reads TGTGCCTGGAGTACTTACAGGGGACTGAACACTGAAGCTTTCTTT.